A selection of T cell receptor beta chains follows, all from one sample in a study of T cell clones after liver transplantation. The protocol was immunoSEQ multiplex PCR, while the TCRdb copy is restricted to in-frame clones and leaves out a portion. The repertoire has 75,000 to 95,000 clones, around four fifths of them found once; the top ten carry 2% to 2.5%. Sequencing used CD4+ T cells from blood, obtained less than 50 months after liver transplant. The receptors were gathered from a human patient who received a liver transplant. Some of the T cells might come from the graft donor. The CDR3 runs from the conserved cysteine through the conserved F or W. Fields, in order: V gene, D gene, clone size, J gene, CDR3 DNA, CDR3 protein. A D gene is named only where the DNA matches it firmly. Part of the rows lack a size; the others show once, few, many or a class for expanded clones.

v_gene: TRBV9
d_gene: .
abundance: once
j_gene: TRBJ2-4
CDR3nt: TGTGCCAGCAGCCGTGGGGAACAGGCGAACAAAAACATTCAGTACTTC
CDR3aa: CASSRGEQANKNIQYF

v_gene: TRBV5-1
d_gene: .
abundance: .
j_gene: TRBJ2-2
CDR3nt: TGCGCCAGCAGCTTGGATCCGGGAACGGCCGGGGAGCTGTTTTTT
CDR3aa: CASSLDPGTAGELFF

v_gene: TRBV19
d_gene: TRBD1
abundance: .
j_gene: TRBJ2-5
CDR3nt: TGTGCCAGTAGTATCCCGGGACAGGTACAGAGGTCCCAGTACTTC
CDR3aa: CASSIPGQVQRSQYF

v_gene: TRBV15
d_gene: .
abundance: .
j_gene: TRBJ2-2
CDR3nt: TGTGCCACCATACCCGACGGAGGGGGTACCGGGGAGCTGTTTTTT
CDR3aa: CATIPDGGGTGELFF

v_gene: TRBV7-8
d_gene: TRBD1
abundance: .
j_gene: TRBJ1-4
CDR3nt: TGTGCCAGCAGCCCTCCTCAGACAGGGTCTGGAGAAAAACTGTTTTTT
CDR3aa: CASSPPQTGSGEKLFF

v_gene: TRBV11-2
d_gene: .
abundance: .
j_gene: TRBJ2-5
CDR3nt: TGTGCCAGCAGCCCCGGGTGGGGGGAGACCCAGTACTTC
CDR3aa: CASSPGWGETQYF

v_gene: TRBV6-5
d_gene: .
abundance: .
j_gene: TRBJ1-1
CDR3nt: TGTGCCAGCAGGCTACAGGGCACTGAAGCTTTCTTT
CDR3aa: CASRLQGTEAFF

v_gene: TRBV18
d_gene: .
abundance: .
j_gene: TRBJ2-6
CDR3nt: TGTGCCAGCTCACCAACCCAAGTCTCTGGGGCCAACGTCCTGACTTTC
CDR3aa: CASSPTQVSGANVLTF

v_gene: TRBV7-9
d_gene: .
abundance: once
j_gene: TRBJ2-7
CDR3nt: TGTGCCAGCAGCCCGACAGGAAACGAGCAGTACTTC
CDR3aa: CASSPTGNEQYF

v_gene: TRBV7-6
d_gene: .
abundance: .
j_gene: TRBJ2-3
CDR3nt: TGTGCCAGCAGCTCCCCCCCAGCAGATACGCAGTATTTT
CDR3aa: CASSSPPADTQYF

v_gene: TRBV2
d_gene: .
abundance: .
j_gene: TRBJ1-3
CDR3nt: TGTGCCAGCAGTGAAAGGAGAGGAAACACCATATATTTT
CDR3aa: CASSERRGNTIYF

v_gene: TRBV19
d_gene: .
abundance: .
j_gene: TRBJ1-3
CDR3nt: TGTGCCAGTTTTGCCCCTGGGAGCTCTGGAAACACCATATATTTT
CDR3aa: CASFAPGSSGNTIYF

v_gene: TRBV5-4
d_gene: .
abundance: .
j_gene: TRBJ2-7
CDR3nt: TGTGCCAGCAGTTTGGGGGGCATTTCCTACGAGCAGTACTTC
CDR3aa: CASSLGGISYEQYF

v_gene: TRBV9
d_gene: .
abundance: .
j_gene: TRBJ1-1
CDR3nt: TGTGCCAGCAGCGTAGGTGGAGGGGCGAGAACTGAAGCTTTCTTT
CDR3aa: CASSVGGGARTEAFF

v_gene: TRBV14
d_gene: TRBD1
abundance: .
j_gene: TRBJ1-5
CDR3nt: TGTGCCAGCCTGGGACAGGGAGGTAGTCAGCCCCAGCATTTT
CDR3aa: CASLGQGGSQPQHF

v_gene: TRBV30
d_gene: .
abundance: .
j_gene: TRBJ1-5
CDR3nt: TGTGCCTGTAATGGACAGAGCAATCAGCCCCAGCATTTT
CDR3aa: CACNGQSNQPQHF

v_gene: TRBV5-6
d_gene: TRBD1
abundance: .
j_gene: TRBJ2-5
CDR3nt: TGTGCCAGCAGCTTGGCCTCAGGGGGACCCTACAGGGAGACCCAGTACTTC
CDR3aa: CASSLASGGPYRETQYF

v_gene: TRBV7-2
d_gene: .
abundance: .
j_gene: TRBJ2-2
CDR3nt: TGTGCCAGCAGCTTCGGGCTAAGCACCGGGGAGCTGTTTTTT
CDR3aa: CASSFGLSTGELFF

v_gene: TRBV5-1
d_gene: .
abundance: few
j_gene: TRBJ1-4
CDR3nt: TGCGCCAGCAGCTTGGGGACCACGGGCATTGAAAAACTGTTTTTT
CDR3aa: CASSLGTTGIEKLFF